These 5 T cell receptor beta chains originate from one sample sequenced in a study of CD8 T cells in Susac syndrome. It was with random hexamers that 0.5 to 1 ug RNA was reverse transcribed. TCRdb re-derived calls from the immunoSEQ multiplex PCR reads in MiXCR, one entry per CDR3 protein. Among 150,000 to 190,000 distinct CDR3 sequences listed, about 94% were seen once. Material: CD8+ T cells from PBMCs. All receptors derive from a human donor with multiple sclerosis.

The chain has TRBV7-9 and TRBJ2-2; no firm D call. The CDR3 is 15 residues long. CDR1 is SEHNR and CDR2 is FQNEAQ in the germline V gene (reference sequence). V was trimmed by 7 bases and J by 6 bases, leaving 18 bases between them. DNA of the CDR3: TGTGCCAGCAACCCCGCCCCACCCAACGCCGGGGAGCTGTTTTTT. This gives the protein CASNPAPPNAGELFF.

This chain connects TRBV19 to TRBJ2-7; D is possibly TRBD1 (5 bases). CDR3 length equals 14 residues. CDR1 is LNHDA and CDR2 is SQIVND in the germline V gene (reference sequence). Trimming took off 9 bases at V and 4 bases at J, with 19 bases between the two ends. CDR3 protein: CASNPGSGKYEQYF. The DNA for the CDR3 is TGTGCCAGCAACCCTGGATCAGGGAAGTACGAGCAGTACTTC.

This clonotype was counted a few times. The rearrangement links TRBV9 to TRBJ2-7; 7 nucleotides match TRBD1. V dropped 2 bases and J dropped 0; count of bases not matched to a gene: 5. Germline loops: CDR1 SGDLS, CDR2 YYNGEE. This CDR3 spans 15 amino acids. The CDR3 loop reads CASSVAGTASYEQYF. The CDR3 DNA follows: TGTGCCAGCAGCGTCGCCGGGACAGCCTCCTACGAGCAGTACTTC.

CDR3 sequence (DNA): TGTGCCTCGGGGGCTGCGAACACTGAAGCTTTCTTT. It encodes CASGAANTEAFF. The chain links TRBV7-9 to TRBJ1-1; tentative D call: TRBD1 (6 bases). The germline V gene encodes CDR1 SEHNR and CDR2 FQNEAQ (reference sequence). This CDR3 has 12 amino acids. Trimming left V 11 bases short and J 1 base short, with 11 bases between.

DNA for the CDR3: TGCAGTGCTAGGCGTCGAGGGGGCGCGCTGAACGGCTACACCTTC. It yields the protein CSARRRGGALNGYTF. The rearrangement links TRBV20-1 to TRBJ1-2; TRBD1 aligns across 7 bases. Germline V gene sequence: CDR1 DFQATT, CDR2 SNEGSKA (reference sequence). The ends lost 3 bases at V and 8 bases at J; junction bases unmatched: 15. The CDR3 runs to 15 residues.